Listed here are 20 T cell receptor beta chains from one sample, sequenced in a study of shared clonotypes between healthy human individuals. Data came from immunoSEQ multiplex PCR; TCRdb stores just in-frame clones and leaves some out. This sample has under 2.5 million clones, with 92% found just once. The sequenced material came from naive CD4+ T cells from PBMCs. Subset meaning: CD45RA+ positively selected. These receptors originate from a man in his late teens or twenties in good health. Some clones in this sample may be carry-over from other donors' samples.

V gene TRBV10-3 combines with J gene TRBJ2-7; the D gene is possibly TRBD1 (5 bases). The CDR3 sequence is 15 residues long. Trimming left V 5 bases short and J 0 bases short, with 14 bases between. Germline lookup yields CDR1 ENHRY and CDR2 SYGVKD. The CDR3 DNA reads as TGTGCCATCAGTCCCAACTCAGGGTCCTCCTACGAGCAGTACTTC. Translating gives CAISPNSGSSYEQYF.

The chain recombines TRBV7-9 with TRBJ1-1, with 7 bases lining up with TRBD1. The CDR3 extends over 16 amino acids. V lost 1 base, J lost 1 base, and 6 bases stayed unmatched. The germline V gene has CDR1 SEHNR and CDR2 FQNEAQ (reference sequence). Here the CDR3 reads CASSLGQGRTNTEAFF. The CDR3, as DNA: TGTGCCAGCAGCTTAGGACAGGGACGGACGAACACTGAAGCTTTCTTT.

CDR3 sequence (DNA): TGTGCCAGCAGCCCCTCCCCGGCCTCTAGAGAGCAGTTCTTC. It is translated as CASSPSPASREQFF. The V and J genes are TRBV9 and TRBJ2-1; the D is unclear. This CDR3 has 14 amino acids. V was cut by 4 bases and J by 10 bases, with 18 bases left in between. The germline V gene encodes CDR1 SGDLS and CDR2 YYNGEE.

CDR3 sequence (DNA): TGCGCCAGCAGCTCGGGACCGGCGGATTCTGAAAAACTGTTTTTT. Translating gives CASSSGPADSEKLFF. The rearrangement joins TRBV5-1 to TRBJ1-4, with a tentative D call TRBD1 (5 bases). V was shortened by 3 bases and J by 7 bases, with 16 bases between the two germline ends. Germline V gene data show CDR1 as SGHRS and CDR2 as YFSETQ. This CDR3 contains 15 residues.

This chain links TRBV9 with TRBJ2-1; 8 nucleotides agree with TRBD2. The V and J ends lost 1 base and 7 bases, in that order; junction bases with no gene match: 4. The CDR3 consists of 14 residues. Germline lookup yields CDR1 SGDLS and CDR2 YYNGEE. Here the CDR3 DNA reads TGTGCCAGCAGCGTACCAGGACTAGCAAATGAGCAGTTCTTC. Protein: CASSVPGLANEQFF.

V and J are TRBV28 and TRBJ1-1, with D unresolved. Germline lookup yields CDR1 MDHEN and CDR2 SYDVKM. Deletions cut 5 bases from V and 10 bases from J, with 17 bases between. The CDR3 has 13 amino acids. DNA of the CDR3: TGTGCCAGCAGTAACCCAGGCTTAGGCTCAGCTTTCTTT. Amino acids: CASSNPGLGSAFF.

The gene calls are TRBV28 and TRBJ2-1; D is possibly TRBD1 or TRBD2 (5 bases each). V was cut by 5 bases and J by 2 bases, with 19 bases left in between. CDR1 and CDR2 (germline): MDHEN, SYDVKM. The length of the CDR3 is 17 residues. The CDR3, as DNA: TGTGCCAGCAGTCCCCCCGGGGCACTCCCCACCTACAATGAGCAGTTCTTC. Amino acid sequence: CASSPPGALPTYNEQFF.

This clone came up once. V gene TRBV7-9 combines with J gene TRBJ2-1; unclear D gene. The CDR3 is 16 amino acids. CDR1 SEHNR and CDR2 FQNEAQ come from the germline V gene (reference sequence). Trimming took 4 bases from V and 0 from J, leaving 13 bases between them. CDR3 sequence: CASSSSRADSYNEQFF. The DNA of the CDR3 is TGTGCCAGCAGCTCCTCAAGGGCAGACTCCTACAATGAGCAGTTCTTC.

The V gene is TRBV5-6, the J gene TRBJ2-5; the match to TRBD1 covers 7 bases. After removal of 1 base from V and 5 bases from J, the junction contained 17 bases not matched to a gene. Germline V gene sequence: CDR1 SGHDT, CDR2 YYEEEE. The CDR3 is made up of 18 amino acids. The CDR3 DNA follows: TGTGCCAGCAGCTTGAACAGGGGTCTCCCCGGACAGGCGGAGACCCAGTACTTC. Translated, it gives CASSLNRGLPGQAETQYF.

This sequence joins TRBV7-6 and TRBJ2-1; tentatively, D is TRBD2 (5 bases). With 5 bases removed from V and 7 bases from J, the gap between germline ends came to 12 bases. The CDR3 covers 13 residues. The germline V gene encodes CDR1 SGHVS and CDR2 FNYEAQ. CDR3 nucleotides: TGTGCCAGCAGCCCAGGAGGTCCTAATGAGCAGTTCTTC. Its translation: CASSPGGPNEQFF.

The V call is TRBV6-1, the J call TRBJ1-4; 9 bases agree with TRBD1. CDR1 is MNHNS and CDR2 is SASEGT in the germline V gene. There are 15 residues in the CDR3. The V gene end was trimmed by 6 bases and the J gene end by 7 bases; junction bases not matched to a gene: 9. The CDR3 sequence: CASRDRGARGEKLFF. The CDR3 nucleotides are TGTGCCAGCAGGGACAGGGGCGCGAGGGGTGAAAAACTGTTTTTT.

This clone was observed a handful of times. This chain uses TRBV5-4 with TRBJ1-4; no definite D call. CDR1 and CDR2 (germline): SGHNT, YYREEE (reference sequence). V was trimmed by 1 base and J by 7 bases, leaving 11 bases between them. CDR3 size: 14 residues. The chain's CDR3 is CASSLLPSIEKLFF. CDR3 in DNA: TGTGCCAGCAGCTTGCTTCCCAGTATTGAAAAACTGTTTTTT.

The chain has TRBV7-3 and TRBJ2-2, with D hard to call. Per germline, CDR1 SGHTA and CDR2 FQGTGA. The CDR3 runs to 13 residues. Trimming shortened V by 5 bases and J by 6 bases, and 10 bases separated the two germline ends. CDR3 protein: CASSPLSAGELFF. CDR3 nucleotides: TGTGCCAGCAGCCCCCTATCCGCCGGGGAGCTGTTTTTT.

The DNA for the CDR3 is TGTGCCAGCAGCTCACGGACTATTGGCGGGGAGCTGTTTTTT. It translates to CASSSRTIGGELFF. The genes are TRBV7-6 and TRBJ2-2; D is perhaps TRBD2 (6 bases). Germline V CDR1 and CDR2: SGHVS, FNYEAQ. The CDR3 runs 14 residues. Trimming took 4 bases from V and 7 from J, leaving 13 bases between them.

With regard to this clone: This sample also contains other DNA sequences that code for the same CDR3. CDR3 residues: CASSLARQETQYF. Written as DNA, the CDR3 is TGTGCCAGCAGCTTGGCGCGCCAAGAGACCCAGTACTTC. The gene calls are TRBV7-3 and TRBJ2-5, with unresolved D. Trimming stripped 3 bases from V and 1 base from J, with 6 bases between. This CDR3 is 13 amino acids long. Germline CDR1 is SGHTA and CDR2 is FQGTGA. The full variable domain, with the rest looked up from reference TRBV7-3 and TRBJ2-5, is GAGVSQTPSNKVTEKGKYVELRCDPISGHTALYWYRQSLGQGPEFLIYFQGTGAADDSGLPNDRFFAVRPEGSVSTLKIQRTERGDSAVYLCASSLARQETQYFGPGTRLLVL.

The rearrangement uses TRBV6-5 and TRBJ2-7; 11 positions agree with TRBD2. The J segment lost 4 bases and the V segment lost 6 bases, leaving 8 bases of the junction unmatched. This CDR3 contains 15 residues. Germline V gene lookup returns CDR1 MNHEY and CDR2 SVGAGI. This CDR3 reads CASRGGTSGNYEQYF. In DNA form, the CDR3 reads TGTGCCAGCAGGGGGGGGACTAGCGGAAATTACGAGCAGTACTTC.

The genes are TRBV6-1 and TRBJ2-2; D might be TRBD1 (5 bases). Trimming stripped 2 bases from V and 7 bases from J, with 11 bases between. CDR3 size: 14 residues. Germline CDR1 MNHNS, CDR2 SASEGT. The CDR3 spells CASSERRGGGELFF. For the CDR3, the DNA is TGTGCCAGCAGTGAAAGAAGGGGCGGCGGGGAGCTGTTTTTT.

The J gene is TRBJ1-5, the V gene TRBV19, with a possible D match to TRBD1 (5 bases). From germline, CDR1 is LNHDA and CDR2 SQIVND (reference sequence). V lost 7 bases, J lost 4 bases, and 11 bases lay in between. CDR3 length: 13 amino acids. CDR3 amino acids: CASTGGGNQPQHF. The CDR3 region has the DNA TGTGCCAGTACGGGGGGAGGGAATCAGCCCCAGCATTTT.

This rearrangement joins TRBV6-5 to TRBJ1-5, with D tentatively TRBD1 (6 bases). The germline V gene has CDR1 MNHEY and CDR2 SVGAGI. The CDR3 consists of 16 residues. Trimming took off 0 bases at V and 0 bases at J, with 9 bases between the two ends. The CDR3 here is CASSYSDSTSNQPQHF. The CDR3 DNA follows: TGTGCCAGCAGTTACTCGGACAGCACTAGCAATCAGCCCCAGCATTTT.

The rearrangement links TRBV2 to TRBJ2-1; D may correspond to TRBD1 or TRBD2 (5 bases each). CDR3 size: 16 residues. Trimming removed 6 bases from V and 7 bases from J, with 22 bases in between. The germline gives CDR1 SNHLY, CDR2 FYNNEI. The CDR3 bases are TGTGCCAGCAGGAATGGGTTAGGGCCCGAGGGGAATGAGCAGTTCTTC. This gives the protein CASRNGLGPEGNEQFF.